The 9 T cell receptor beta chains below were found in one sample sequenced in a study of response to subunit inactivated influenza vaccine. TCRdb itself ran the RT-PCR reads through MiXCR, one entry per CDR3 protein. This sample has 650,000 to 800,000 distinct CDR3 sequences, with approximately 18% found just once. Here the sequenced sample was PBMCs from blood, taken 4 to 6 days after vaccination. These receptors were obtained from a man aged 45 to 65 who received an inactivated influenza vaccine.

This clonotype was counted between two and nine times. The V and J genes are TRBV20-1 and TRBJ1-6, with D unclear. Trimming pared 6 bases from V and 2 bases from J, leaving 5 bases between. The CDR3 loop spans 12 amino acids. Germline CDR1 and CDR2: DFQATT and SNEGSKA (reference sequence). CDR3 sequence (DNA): TGCAGTGCCCCCCCCTATAATTCACCCCTCCACTTT. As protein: CSAPPYNSPLHF.

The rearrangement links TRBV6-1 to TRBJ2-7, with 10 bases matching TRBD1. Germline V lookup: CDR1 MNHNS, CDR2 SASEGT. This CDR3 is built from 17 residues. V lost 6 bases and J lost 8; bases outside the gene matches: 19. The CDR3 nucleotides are TGTGCCAGCAGCAAAGCGGGGACAGGGGCGCAGAACCCTAAGCAGTACTTC. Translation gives CASSKAGTGAQNPKQYF.

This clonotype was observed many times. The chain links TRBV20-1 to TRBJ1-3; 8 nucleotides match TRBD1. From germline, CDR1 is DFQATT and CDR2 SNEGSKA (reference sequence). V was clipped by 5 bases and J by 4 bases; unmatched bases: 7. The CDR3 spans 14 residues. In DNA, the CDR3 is TGCAGTGCTCTTTGGACAGGGAAAGGAAACACCATATATTTT. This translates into CSALWTGKGNTIYF.

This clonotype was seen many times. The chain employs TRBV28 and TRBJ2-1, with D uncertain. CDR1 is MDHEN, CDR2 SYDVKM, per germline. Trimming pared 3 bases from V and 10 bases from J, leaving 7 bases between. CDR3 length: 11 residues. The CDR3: CASSLYREQFF. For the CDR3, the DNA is TGTGCCAGCAGTTTGTACCGGGAGCAGTTCTTC.

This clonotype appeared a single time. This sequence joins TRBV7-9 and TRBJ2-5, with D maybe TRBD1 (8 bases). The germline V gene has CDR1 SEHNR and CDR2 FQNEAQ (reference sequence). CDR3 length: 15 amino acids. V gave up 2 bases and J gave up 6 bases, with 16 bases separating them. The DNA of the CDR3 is TGTGCCAGCAGCTTACCAGGACAGGGAGGGCAGACCCAGTACTTC. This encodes CASSLPGQGGQTQYF.

CDR3 sequence (DNA): TGTGCCAGCAGCTTCTTACAGGGTGGTGGAGAGACCCAGTACTTC. Protein: CASSFLQGGGETQYF. The chain has TRBV5-5 and TRBJ2-5; a weak D match, TRBD1 (6 bases). The CDR3 consists of 15 residues. The V end was cut by 2 bases, the J end by 4 bases, with 15 bases between. CDR1 is SGHKS and CDR2 is YYEKEE in the germline V gene (reference sequence).

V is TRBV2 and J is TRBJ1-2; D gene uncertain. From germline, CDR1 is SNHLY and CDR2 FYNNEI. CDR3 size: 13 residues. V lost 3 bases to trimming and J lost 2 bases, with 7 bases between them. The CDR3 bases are TGTGCCAGCAGTGAGGACGGAAACTATGGCTACACCTTC. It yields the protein CASSEDGNYGYTF.

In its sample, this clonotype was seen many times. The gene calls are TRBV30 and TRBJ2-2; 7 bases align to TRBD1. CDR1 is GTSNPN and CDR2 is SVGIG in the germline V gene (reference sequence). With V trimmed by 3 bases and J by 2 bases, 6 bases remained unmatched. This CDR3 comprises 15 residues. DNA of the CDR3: TGTGCCTGGAGAGGGGGCAGGAAAAACACCGGGGAGCTGTTTTTT. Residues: CAWRGGRKNTGELFF.

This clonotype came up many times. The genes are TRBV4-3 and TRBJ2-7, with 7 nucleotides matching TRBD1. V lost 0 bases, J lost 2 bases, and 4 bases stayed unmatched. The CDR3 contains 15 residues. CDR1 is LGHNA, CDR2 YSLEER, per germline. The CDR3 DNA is TGCGCCAGCAGCCAAGATCTGGGACAGACCTACGAGCAGTACTTC. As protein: CASSQDLGQTYEQYF.